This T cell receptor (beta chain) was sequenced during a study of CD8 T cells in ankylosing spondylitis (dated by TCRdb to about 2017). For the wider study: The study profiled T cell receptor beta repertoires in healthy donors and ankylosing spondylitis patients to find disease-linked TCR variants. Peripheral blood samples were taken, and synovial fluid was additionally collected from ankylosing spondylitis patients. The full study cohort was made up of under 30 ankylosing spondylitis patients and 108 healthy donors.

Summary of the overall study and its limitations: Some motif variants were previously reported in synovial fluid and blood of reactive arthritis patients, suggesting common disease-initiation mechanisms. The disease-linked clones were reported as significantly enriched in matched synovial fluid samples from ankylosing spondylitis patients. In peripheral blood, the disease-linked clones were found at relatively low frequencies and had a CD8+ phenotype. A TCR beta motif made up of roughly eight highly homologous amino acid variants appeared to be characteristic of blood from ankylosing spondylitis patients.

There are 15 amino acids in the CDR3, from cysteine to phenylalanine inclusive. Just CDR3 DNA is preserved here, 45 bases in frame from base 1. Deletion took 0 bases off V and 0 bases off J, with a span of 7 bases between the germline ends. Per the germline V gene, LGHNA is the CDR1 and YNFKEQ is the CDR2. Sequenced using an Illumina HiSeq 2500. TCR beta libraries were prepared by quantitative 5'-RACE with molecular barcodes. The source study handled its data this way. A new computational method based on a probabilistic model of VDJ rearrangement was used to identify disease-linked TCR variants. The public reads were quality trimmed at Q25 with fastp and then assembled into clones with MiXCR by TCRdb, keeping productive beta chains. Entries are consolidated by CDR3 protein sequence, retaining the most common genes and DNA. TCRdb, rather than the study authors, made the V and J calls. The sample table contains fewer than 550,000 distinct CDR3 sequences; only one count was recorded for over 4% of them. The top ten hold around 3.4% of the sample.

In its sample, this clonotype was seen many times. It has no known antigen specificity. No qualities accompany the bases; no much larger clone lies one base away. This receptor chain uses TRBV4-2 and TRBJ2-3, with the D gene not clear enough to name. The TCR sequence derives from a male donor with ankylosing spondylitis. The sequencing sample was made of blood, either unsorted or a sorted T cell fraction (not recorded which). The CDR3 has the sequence CASSQDPISTDTQYF. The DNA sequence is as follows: TGTGCCAGCAGCCAAGATCCGATTAGCACAGATACGCAGTATTTT.